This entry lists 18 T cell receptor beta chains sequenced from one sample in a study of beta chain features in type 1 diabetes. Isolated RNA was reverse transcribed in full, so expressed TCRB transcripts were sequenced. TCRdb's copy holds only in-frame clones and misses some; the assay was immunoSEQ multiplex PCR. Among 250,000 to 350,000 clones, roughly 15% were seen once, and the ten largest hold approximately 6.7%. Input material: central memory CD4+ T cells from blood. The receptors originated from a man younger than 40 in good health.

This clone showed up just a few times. CDR3: CASRGFETQYF. For the CDR3, the DNA is TGTGCCAGCAGAGGTTTTGAGACCCAGTACTTC. V gene TRBV2 combines with J gene TRBJ2-5; D gene uncertain. Germline CDR1 SNHLY, CDR2 FYNNEI. The CDR3 loop spans 11 amino acids. V lost 6 bases, J lost 5 bases, and 7 bases lay in between.

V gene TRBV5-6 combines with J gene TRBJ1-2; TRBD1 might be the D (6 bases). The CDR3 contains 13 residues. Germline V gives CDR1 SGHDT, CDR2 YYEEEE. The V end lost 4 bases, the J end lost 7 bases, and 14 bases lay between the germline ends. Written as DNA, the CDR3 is TGTGCCAGCAGCCCAGACAGGCCCGCTGGCTACACCTTC. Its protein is CASSPDRPAGYTF.

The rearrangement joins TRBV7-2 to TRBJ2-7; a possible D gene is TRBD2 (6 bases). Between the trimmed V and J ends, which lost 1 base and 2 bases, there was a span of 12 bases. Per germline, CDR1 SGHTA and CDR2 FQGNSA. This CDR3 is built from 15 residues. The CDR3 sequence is CASSLEAGRPYEQYV. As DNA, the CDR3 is TGTGCCAGCAGCTTAGAGGCCGGGAGACCCTACGAGCAGTACGTC.

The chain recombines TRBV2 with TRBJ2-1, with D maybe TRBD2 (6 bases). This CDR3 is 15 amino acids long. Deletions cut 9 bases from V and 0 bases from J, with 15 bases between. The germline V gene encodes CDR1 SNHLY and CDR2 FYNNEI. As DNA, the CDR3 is TGTGCCAGTAGGACTACGAGTATCTCCTACAATGAGCAGTTCTTC. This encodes CASRTTSISYNEQFF.

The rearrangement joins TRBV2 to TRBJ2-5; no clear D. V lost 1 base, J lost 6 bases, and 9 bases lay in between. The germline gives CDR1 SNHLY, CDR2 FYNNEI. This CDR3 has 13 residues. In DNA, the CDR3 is TGTGCCAGCAGTGAAGGAGTCGGACAGACCCAGTACTTC. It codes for CASSEGVGQTQYF.

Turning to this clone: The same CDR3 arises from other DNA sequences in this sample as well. CDR3 nucleotide sequence: TGTGCCAGCAGCTTGGACAGCCCTTCACCCCTCCACTTT. As protein: CASSLDSPSPLHF. This chain uses TRBV5-4 with TRBJ1-6; no reliable D call. This CDR3 contains 13 residues. V was trimmed by 0 bases and J by 9 bases, leaving 7 bases between them. Per germline, CDR1 SGHNT and CDR2 YYREEE (reference sequence).

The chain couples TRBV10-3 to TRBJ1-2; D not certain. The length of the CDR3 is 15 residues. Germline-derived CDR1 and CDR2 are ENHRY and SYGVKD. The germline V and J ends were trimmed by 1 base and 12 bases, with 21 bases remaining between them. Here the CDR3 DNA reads TGTGCCATCAGTGAGTGGGAAATAAAAGACGGATCTAACACCTTC. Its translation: CAISEWEIKDGSNTF.

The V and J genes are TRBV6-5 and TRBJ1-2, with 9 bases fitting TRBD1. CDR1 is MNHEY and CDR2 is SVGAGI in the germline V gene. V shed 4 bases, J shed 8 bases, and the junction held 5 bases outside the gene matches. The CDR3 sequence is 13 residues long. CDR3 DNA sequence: TGTGCCAGCAGTTTCGGGACAGGGCGCGGCTACACCTTC. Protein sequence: CASSFGTGRGYTF.

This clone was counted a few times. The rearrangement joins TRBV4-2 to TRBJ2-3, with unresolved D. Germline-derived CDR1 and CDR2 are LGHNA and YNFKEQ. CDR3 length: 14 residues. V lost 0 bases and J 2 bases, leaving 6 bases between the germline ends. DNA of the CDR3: TGTGCCAGCAGCCAAGATCGCCCCACAGATACGCAGTATTTT. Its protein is CASSQDRPTDTQYF.

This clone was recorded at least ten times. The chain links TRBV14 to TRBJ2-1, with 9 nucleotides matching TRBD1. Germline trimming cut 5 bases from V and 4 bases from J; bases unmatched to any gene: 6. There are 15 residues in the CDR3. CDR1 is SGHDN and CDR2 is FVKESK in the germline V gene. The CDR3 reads CASSEQGALYNEQFF. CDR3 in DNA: TGTGCCAGCAGCGAACAGGGGGCCCTATACAATGAGCAGTTCTTC.

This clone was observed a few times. This CDR3 is CASSPLGVSSYNEQFF. The CDR3 DNA reads TGTGCCAGTAGTCCGTTAGGGGTTAGCTCCTACAATGAGCAGTTCTTC. V gene TRBV19 combines with J gene TRBJ2-1; weak D call: TRBD1 (5 bases). Trimming left V 5 bases short and J 0 bases short, with 14 bases between. The CDR3 length is 16 residues. Germline V gives CDR1 LNHDA, CDR2 SQIVND (reference sequence).

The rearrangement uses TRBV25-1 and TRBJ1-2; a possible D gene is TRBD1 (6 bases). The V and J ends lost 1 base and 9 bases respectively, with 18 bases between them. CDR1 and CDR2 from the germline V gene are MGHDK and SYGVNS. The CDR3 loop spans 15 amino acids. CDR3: CASSESWGGPDRYTF. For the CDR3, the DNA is TGTGCCAGCAGTGAATCTTGGGGGGGCCCCGATCGCTACACCTTC.

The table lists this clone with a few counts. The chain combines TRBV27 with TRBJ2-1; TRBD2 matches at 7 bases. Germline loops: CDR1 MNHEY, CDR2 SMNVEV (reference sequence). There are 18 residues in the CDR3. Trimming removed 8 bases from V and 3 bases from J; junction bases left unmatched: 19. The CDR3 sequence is CASSLTPGLPPNYNEQFF. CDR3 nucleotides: TGTGCCAGCTCCCTTACACCGGGACTACCCCCTAACTACAATGAGCAGTTCTTC.

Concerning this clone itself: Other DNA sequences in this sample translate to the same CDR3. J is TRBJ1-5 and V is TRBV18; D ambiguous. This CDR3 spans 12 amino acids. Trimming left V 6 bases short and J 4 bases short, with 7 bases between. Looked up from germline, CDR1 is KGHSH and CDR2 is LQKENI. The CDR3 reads CASSGGNQPQHF. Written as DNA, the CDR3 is TGTGCCAGCTCCGGTGGGAATCAGCCCCAGCATTTT.

The CDR3 region is CATSRGGHKNYGYTF. The CDR3 bases are TGTGCCACCAGTAGGGGGGGGCACAAGAACTATGGCTACACCTTC. V and J are TRBV15 and TRBJ1-2; possible D gene TRBD1, 6 bases. The length of the CDR3 is 15 residues. CDR1 and CDR2 from the germline V gene are LNHNV and YYDKDF (reference sequence). V was trimmed by 6 bases and J by 2 bases, leaving 16 bases between them.

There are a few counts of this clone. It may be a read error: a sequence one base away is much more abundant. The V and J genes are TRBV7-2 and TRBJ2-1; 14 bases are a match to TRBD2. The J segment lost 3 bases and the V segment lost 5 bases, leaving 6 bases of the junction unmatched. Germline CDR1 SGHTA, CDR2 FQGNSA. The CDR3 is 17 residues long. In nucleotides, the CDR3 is TGTGCCAGCAGCCCCGGGACTAGCGGGGGACGCTACAATGAGCAGTTCTTC. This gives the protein CASSPGTSGGRYNEQFF.

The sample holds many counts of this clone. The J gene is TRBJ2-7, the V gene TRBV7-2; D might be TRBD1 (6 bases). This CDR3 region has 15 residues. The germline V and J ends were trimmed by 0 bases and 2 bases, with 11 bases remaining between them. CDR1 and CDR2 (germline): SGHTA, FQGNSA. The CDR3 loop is CASSLAPSGAYEQYF. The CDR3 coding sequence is TGTGCCAGCAGCTTAGCTCCTTCAGGGGCCTACGAGCAGTACTTC.

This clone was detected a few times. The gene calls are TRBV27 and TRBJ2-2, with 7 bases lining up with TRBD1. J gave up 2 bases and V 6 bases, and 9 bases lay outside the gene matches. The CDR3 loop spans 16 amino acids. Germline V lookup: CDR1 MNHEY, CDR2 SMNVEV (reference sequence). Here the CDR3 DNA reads TGTGCCAGCAGACTGACCGGGACAGCCAACACCGGGGAGCTGTTTTTT. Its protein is CASRLTGTANTGELFF.